This TCR beta chain was sequenced for a study of blood T cell repertoires in COVID-19. Study background: The United States, Italy and Spain supplied acute and convalescent COVID-19 samples. PBMCs, B-cell-depleted T cells, or T cells provided the cDNA or gDNA that made up the material.

Repertoires were generated with immunoSEQ multiplex PCR, while TCRdb's copy carries only in-frame clones and drops some. The table has 100,000 to 150,000 clones, roughly 88% seen once. This clone was picked up a small number of times. V shed 5 bases and J 8 bases; nucleotides not matched to a gene: 9. CDR1 is MNHEY, CDR2 SMNVEV, per germline (reference sequence). The CDR3 spans 16 residues. Sequenced material: peripheral blood. The V gene is TRBV27, the J gene TRBJ2-1, with 13 bases lining up with TRBD2. The receptor was isolated from a woman older than 75 with acute or convalescent COVID-19. The CDR3 protein is CASSPSGLAGSDEQFF. In DNA form, the CDR3 reads TGTGCCAGCAGTCCATCGGGACTAGCGGGATCGGATGAGCAGTTCTTC.